The 28 T cell receptor beta chains in this list originate from one sample, sequenced in a study of PD-L1 blockade in urothelial cancer. Produced via immunoSEQ multiplex PCR; TCRdb's table is partial and in-frame only. The sample lists nearly 50,000 clones; more than 80% were seen once. The time point was: peripheral blood 6 weeks after treatment start. The sequencing used PBMCs, collected around atezolizumab (anti-PD-L1) treatment. The receptor set was obtained from a man aged 70 or older with urothelial cancer.

This chain's CDR3 is CASRPTGGGNQPQHF. The CDR3 region has the DNA TGTGCCAGCAGACCGACAGGGGGCGGCAATCAGCCCCAGCATTTT. The rearrangement uses TRBV21-1 and TRBJ1-5; TRBD1, as called in the table, went unchecked against the DNA. TRBV21-1 is marked as a pseudogene. This CDR3 has 15 residues.

CDR3: CASSSRVVRNEQFF. Written as DNA, the CDR3 is TGTGCCAGCAGCTCACGGGTGGTGAGGAATGAGCAGTTCTTC. V gene TRBV5-6 combines with J gene TRBJ2-1; D gene uncertain. Germline V lookup: CDR1 SGHDT, CDR2 YYEEEE. V dropped 3 bases and J dropped 7 bases, with 14 bases sitting between them. The CDR3 is 14 amino acids.

The rearrangement joins TRBV2 to TRBJ1-2; possible D gene TRBD1, 5 bases. There are 15 residues in the CDR3. CDR1 and CDR2 (germline): SNHLY, FYNNEI. V was clipped by 6 bases and J by 7 bases, with 21 bases between them. CDR3 sequence: CASRADQGNKAGYTF. CDR3 nucleotides: TGTGCCAGCAGAGCAGATCAGGGTAACAAGGCTGGCTACACCTTC.

V is TRBV28 and J is TRBJ2-7; 12 bases match TRBD2. CDR1 MDHEN and CDR2 SYDVKM come from the germline V gene. The CDR3 totals 15 residues. V shed 6 bases and J 7 bases; nucleotides not matched to a gene: 10. The CDR3 DNA is TGTGCCAGCAGAAACCCTAGCGGGAGGGCCAGAGAGCAGTACTTC. It translates to CASRNPSGRAREQYF.

The rearrangement joins TRBV28 to TRBJ1-5; D unresolved. V was clipped by 3 bases and J by 5 bases, with 11 bases between them. Germline CDR1 reads MDHEN; CDR2 reads SYDVKM. The CDR3 extends over 14 amino acids. The chain's CDR3 is CASSLEAEYQPQHF. DNA of the CDR3: TGTGCCAGCAGTTTGGAGGCGGAGTATCAGCCCCAGCATTTT.

The chain carries TRBV19 and TRBJ2-3, with 10 bases identical to TRBD2. The junction had 3 bases not matched to a gene; V was cut back by 5 bases and J by 1 base. This CDR3 has 15 amino acids. CDR1 LNHDA and CDR2 SQIVND come from the germline V gene (reference sequence). Here the CDR3 reads CASSPGTSGTDTQYF. CDR3 coding DNA: TGTGCCAGTAGTCCCGGGACTAGCGGCACAGATACGCAGTATTTT.

V usage is TRBV7-9 and J usage is TRBJ2-5; perhaps TRBD1 as D (6 bases). Trimming shortened V by 4 bases and J by 5 bases, and 14 bases separated the two germline ends. Germline V CDR1 and CDR2: SEHNR, FQNEAQ (reference sequence). This CDR3 has 14 amino acids. In DNA, the CDR3 is TGTGCCAGCAGCTCCACACAGGGTTGGGAGACCCAGTACTTC. Encoded protein: CASSSTQGWETQYF.

V is TRBV6-5 and J is TRBJ1-2; D ambiguous. This CDR3 contains 13 residues. Trimming shortened V by 5 bases and J by 5 bases, and 12 bases separated the two germline ends. Germline V lookup: CDR1 MNHEY, CDR2 SVGAGI. CDR3 amino acids: CASSERERYGYTF. In nucleotides, the CDR3 is TGTGCCAGCAGTGAGAGGGAGAGGTATGGCTACACCTTC.

The CDR3 reads CASSVQQGTYNEQFF. DNA of the CDR3: TGTGCCAGCAGCGTACAGCAGGGAACCTACAATGAGCAGTTCTTC. The V and J genes are TRBV9 and TRBJ2-1, with D perhaps TRBD1 (5 bases). V was shortened by 1 base and J by 2 bases, with 10 bases between the two germline ends. The V gene's germline CDR1 is SGDLS and CDR2 YYNGEE. This CDR3 has 15 residues.

This clone has a single count. This chain links TRBV7-9 with TRBJ2-7; possible D gene TRBD1, 5 bases. The CDR3 has 15 amino acids. Germline V CDR1 and CDR2: SEHNR, FQNEAQ (reference sequence). V gave up 0 bases and J gave up 5 bases, with 14 bases separating them. CDR3 amino acids: CASSLAGGRADEQYF. The CDR3 coding sequence is TGTGCCAGCAGCTTAGCGGGCGGCAGGGCGGACGAGCAGTACTTC. The full variable domain, with the rest looked up from reference TRBV7-9 and TRBJ2-7, is DTGVSQNPRHKITKRGQNVTFRCDPISEHNRLYWYRQTLGQGPEFLTYFQNEAQLEKSRLLSDRFSAERPKGSFSTLEIQRTEQGDSAMYLCASSLAGGRADEQYFGPGTRLTVT.

The rearrangement joins TRBV7-2 to TRBJ2-3; D is perhaps TRBD2 (6 bases). The CDR3 totals 16 residues. CDR1 and CDR2 (germline): SGHTA, FQGNSA. The ends were cut back, 0 bases at V and 3 bases at J, with 13 bases in the middle. The CDR3 nucleotides are TGTGCCAGCAGCTTAGCGGCCTGGGGGGTAACAGATACGCAGTATTTT. It codes for CASSLAAWGVTDTQYF.

CDR3 loop: CASSSDRAGWGNQPQHF. As DNA, the CDR3 is TGTGCCAGCAGTTCAGACAGGGCGGGGTGGGGCAATCAGCCCCAGCATTTT. The genes are TRBV28 and TRBJ1-5; TRBD1 matches at 7 bases. Germline V gives CDR1 MDHEN, CDR2 SYDVKM. This CDR3 spans 17 amino acids. The V and J ends lost 4 bases and 2 bases, in that order; junction bases with no gene match: 11.

V and J are TRBV5-1 and TRBJ2-7; a weak D match, TRBD2 (6 bases). The length of the CDR3 is 17 residues. Germline assignment: CDR1 SGHRS and CDR2 YFSETQ. The germline V and J ends were trimmed by 0 bases and 3 bases, with 19 bases remaining between them. The CDR3: CASSLAVRDAEVYEQYF. In DNA, the CDR3 is TGCGCCAGCAGCTTGGCCGTGCGGGACGCCGAGGTCTACGAGCAGTACTTC.

This chain uses TRBV5-1 with TRBJ1-5; 10 bases agree with TRBD1. CDR3 length: 18 amino acids. CDR1 is SGHRS and CDR2 is YFSETQ in the germline V gene. Germline trimming cut 1 base from V and 5 bases from J; bases unmatched to any gene: 12. As DNA, the CDR3 is TGCGCCAGCAGCTTGCTTCCACCGGGACAGGGGATTTATCAGCCCCAGCATTTT. Protein product: CASSLLPPGQGIYQPQHF.

The J gene is TRBJ1-5, the V gene TRBV19; 8 bases are a match to TRBD1. This CDR3 contains 13 residues. The J segment lost 6 bases and the V segment lost 8 bases, leaving 6 bases of the junction unmatched. The germline V gene has CDR1 LNHDA and CDR2 SQIVND (reference sequence). This chain's CDR3 is CASGQGASQPQHF. The DNA of the CDR3 is TGTGCCAGTGGGCAGGGGGCAAGTCAGCCCCAGCATTTT.

The chain employs TRBV6-4 and TRBJ2-3, with D perhaps TRBD1 (6 bases). Germline-derived CDR1 and CDR2 are MRHNA and SNTAGT. The CDR3 is 14 amino acids. Trimming stripped 8 bases from V and 6 bases from J, with 18 bases between. The CDR3, as DNA: TGTGCCAGCTCCCAGGGGAATTCGGCGGATACGCAGTATTTT. Its translation is CASSQGNSADTQYF.

This clone turned up a few times. V gene TRBV10-3 combines with J gene TRBJ1-2; TRBD1 is a possible D gene (5 bases). The CDR3 contains 15 residues. With 0 bases removed from V and 8 bases from J, the gap between germline ends came to 16 bases. From germline, CDR1 is ENHRY and CDR2 SYGVKD. The CDR3 DNA reads as TGTGCCATCAGTGAGTCAAGACAAAGGGGTCGCGGCTACACCTTC. It codes for CAISESRQRGRGYTF.

The V and J genes are TRBV7-2 and TRBJ2-5, with D possibly being TRBD1 (6 bases). Germline V CDR1 and CDR2: SGHTA, FQGNSA. The CDR3 sequence is 13 residues long. V shed 3 bases and J shed 3 bases, with 8 bases lying between them. CDR3 coding DNA: TGTGCCAGCAGCTTCTGGACAGAAGAGACCCAGTACTTC. As protein: CASSFWTEETQYF. The complete variable domain, with remaining parts taken from reference TRBV7-2 and TRBJ2-5, reads GAGVSQSPSNKVTEKGKDVELRCDPISGHTALYWYRQSLGQGLEFLIYFQGNSAPDKSGLPSDRFSAERTGGSVSTLTIQRTQQEDSAVYLCASSFWTEETQYFGPGTRLLVL.

V is TRBV6-5 and J is TRBJ2-7; no clear D. V was cut by 2 bases and J by 2 bases, with 4 bases left in between. CDR1 MNHEY and CDR2 SVGAGI come from the germline V gene. CDR3 length: 12 residues. The CDR3 sequence is CASSYPAYEQYF. The CDR3 DNA reads as TGTGCCAGCAGTTACCCAGCCTACGAGCAGTACTTC.

This clone was observed once. The chain carries TRBV18 and TRBJ2-7; 12 bases are shared with TRBD1. Germline CDR1 KGHSH, CDR2 LQKENI. With V trimmed by 2 bases and J by 6 bases, 5 bases remained unmatched. The CDR3 covers 15 residues. The CDR3 loop is CASSPGTGGKGEQYF. CDR3 nucleotide sequence: TGTGCCAGCTCACCAGGGACAGGGGGCAAAGGCGAGCAGTACTTC.

This sequence joins TRBV5-6 and TRBJ2-7, with 12 bases fitting TRBD2. Germline V gives CDR1 SGHDT, CDR2 YYEEEE. V was clipped by 3 bases and J by 4 bases; unmatched bases: 5. The CDR3 sequence is 15 residues long. The CDR3 region has the DNA TGTGCCAGCAGCTCCGGGACTAGCGGGTTATACGAGCAGTACTTC. Its translation: CASSSGTSGLYEQYF. Looking up the rest from reference TRBV5-6 and TRBJ2-7 gives the full variable domain: DAGVTQSPTHLIKTRGQQVTLRCSPKSGHDTVSWYQQALGQGPQFIFQYYEEEERQRGNFPDRFSGHQFPNYSSELNVNALLLGDSALYLCASSSGTSGLYEQYFGPGTRLTVT.

The V and J genes are TRBV5-4 and TRBJ2-7; D might be TRBD1 (5 bases). CDR3 size: 16 residues. Germline V lookup: CDR1 SGHNT, CDR2 YYREEE (reference sequence). Trimming shortened V by 5 bases and J by 1 base, and 19 bases separated the two germline ends. The DNA for the CDR3 is TGTGCCAGCAGTTTTGACATTACCGACAGTTCCTACGAGCAGTACTTC. Translated, it gives CASSFDITDSSYEQYF.

The chain recombines TRBV4-1 with TRBJ1-1, with a tentative D call TRBD1 (6 bases). Trimming took off 3 bases at V and 2 bases at J, with 10 bases between the two ends. Germline CDR1 and CDR2: MGHRA and YSYEKL. The CDR3 runs 14 residues. The CDR3, as DNA: TGCGCCAGCAGCCATTGGACAGCAAACACTGAAGCTTTCTTT. It encodes CASSHWTANTEAFF.

CDR3 amino acids: CASNVQGSEETQYF. The DNA of the CDR3 is TGTGCCAGCAACGTACAGGGAAGTGAGGAGACCCAGTACTTC. This chain links TRBV28 with TRBJ2-5; TRBD1 might be the D (6 bases). The CDR3 is 14 residues long. Trimming stripped 7 bases from V and 5 bases from J, with 17 bases between. Germline V gene lookup returns CDR1 MDHEN and CDR2 SYDVKM.

The rearrangement uses TRBV30 and TRBJ2-7; TRBD1 might be the D (6 bases). This CDR3 contains 11 residues. V was pared by 1 base and J by 6 bases, with 7 bases between. Germline loops: CDR1 GTSNPN, CDR2 SVGIG (reference sequence). This CDR3 reads CAWSGGGEQYF. DNA for the CDR3: TGTGCCTGGAGTGGAGGGGGCGAGCAGTACTTC.

The chain has TRBV28 and TRBJ1-1; D perhaps matches TRBD1 (5 bases). The V gene's germline CDR1 is MDHEN and CDR2 SYDVKM. The CDR3 sequence is 14 residues long. V lost 7 bases, J lost 4 bases, and 16 bases lay in between. The CDR3 DNA follows: TGTGCCAGCACCCCAGGGCACCGGAGCACTGAAGCTTTCTTT. This encodes CASTPGHRSTEAFF.

The chain links TRBV15 to TRBJ2-3, with 9 nucleotides matching TRBD2. The CDR3 extends over 15 amino acids. Unmatched junction bases numbered 4, after V lost 5 bases and J lost 1 base. Looked up from germline, CDR1 is LNHNV and CDR2 is YYDKDF (reference sequence). The CDR3 DNA sequence: TGTGCCACCAGCGGTAGCGGGAGCGGCACAGATACGCAGTATTTT. Translating gives CATSGSGSGTDTQYF.

The chain couples TRBV19 to TRBJ2-7; D gene unclear. Trimming took 0 bases from V and 0 from J, leaving 6 bases between them. The germline gives CDR1 LNHDA, CDR2 SQIVND (reference sequence). The CDR3 covers 14 residues. CDR3 nucleotide sequence: TGTGCCAGTAGTATAGACTCTGTCTCCTACGAGCAGTACTTC. This sequence encodes CASSIDSVSYEQYF.